In this sample, the clone carrying this TCR beta chain is medium-sized. What it binds is unknown. The data were obtained in a study of HIV-infected patients and healthy controls. Overall study findings and caveats: HIV-infected repertoires had significantly higher mean Gini indices than controls, possibly reflecting oligoclonality. HIV-infected patients shared fewer CDR3 sequences between individuals than healthy controls.

Reverse transcription used around 500 ng RNA and constant-region primers for alpha and beta. Alpha and beta chain libraries were made separately by chain-specific third strand synthesis with multiplexing indices. A short first PCR added P5 and P7 adapter elements and a second index. TCRdb analysed the 5' RACE reads with MiXCR anew, one entry per CDR3 protein. The sample comprises 13,000 to 15,000 distinct CDR3 sequences, around 9% of which are singletons, and around 6.8% rests with the top ten. CDR1 SNHLY and CDR2 FYNNEI come from the germline V gene. V lost 5 bases, J lost 11 bases, and 13 bases lay in between. CDR3 length: 11 residues. Whole blood was used without fractionation, so all unsorted peripheral T cells were included.

This clonotype originated in an adult in good health. The specimen sequenced was blood. This chain joins TRBV2 and TRBJ2-7; D is unresolved. The CDR3 loop reads CASSPERTEYF. Written as DNA, the CDR3 is TGTGCCAGCAGTCCCGAGAGGACGGAGTACTTC.